This is a list of T cell receptor beta chains from one sample in a study of blood T cell repertoires in COVID-19. Repertoires were generated with immunoSEQ multiplex PCR, while TCRdb's copy carries only in-frame clones and drops some. The sample lists approximately 290,000 clones; around 89% were seen once. Material: PBMCs or T cells enriched from blood (not recorded which). These receptors all come from a woman under 30 with acute COVID-19. Each CDR3 is given with its conserved first and last residue. The order of the fields is clone size, D gene, J gene, V gene, CDR3 DNA, CDR3 protein. The D gene is left open where the match is weak. The size of a clone is reported for some rows only, either as once, few or many, or as a class for expanded clones.

NA	NA	TRBJ2-1	TRBV3-1/TRBV3-2	TGTGCCAGCAGCCAGTCACGGAATGAGCAGTTCTTC	CASSQSRNEQFF
NA	TRBD1	TRBJ1-1	TRBV5-1	TGCGCCAGCAGCTTGCGTAGACAGGGGTGGAGGCTGAACACTGAAGCTTTCTTT	CASSLRRQGWRLNTEAFF
NA	TRBD1	TRBJ1-2	TRBV11-2	TGTGCCAGCAGCTCCACAGGGGTAAATTATGGCTACACCTTC	CASSSTGVNYGYTF
NA	TRBD1	TRBJ1-1	TRBV7-9	TGTGCCAGCAGCTCCGTCCGGGGACAGGGAGACACTGAAGCTTTCTTT	CASSSVRGQGDTEAFF
many	NA	TRBJ1-1	TRBV28	TGTGCCAGCAGTTTGCGGGGGCCTGTGGACGAAGCTTTCTTT	CASSLRGPVDEAFF
NA	TRBD1	TRBJ1-5	TRBV5-1	TGCGCCAGCAGCTCGACAGGGGGAATCAATCAGCCCCAGCATTTT	CASSSTGGINQPQHF
NA	TRBD2	TRBJ2-5	TRBV27	TGTGCCAGCAGTTTTAATAGCGGGAGCCGAGAGACCCAGTACTTC	CASSFNSGSRETQYF
few	NA	TRBJ2-1	TRBV24-1	TGTGCCACCAGTGGTTTAGTTGGGGCGGCCTCCTCCTCCTACAATGAGCAGTTCTTC	CATSGLVGAASSSYNEQFF
NA	TRBD2	TRBJ2-1	TRBV7-6	TGTGCCAGCAGCCCCCGGACTAGCGGGGGCGAAGAGCAGTTCTTC	CASSPRTSGGEEQFF
NA	NA	TRBJ2-1	TRBV27	TGTGCCAGCAGTTCCTCACAGGCTCCCAGGGGTGAGCAGTTCTTC	CASSSSQAPRGEQFF
NA	TRBD1	TRBJ1-2	TRBV27	TGTGCCAGCAGGGTGGGACAGGGTCATGGCTACACCTTC	CASRVGQGHGYTF